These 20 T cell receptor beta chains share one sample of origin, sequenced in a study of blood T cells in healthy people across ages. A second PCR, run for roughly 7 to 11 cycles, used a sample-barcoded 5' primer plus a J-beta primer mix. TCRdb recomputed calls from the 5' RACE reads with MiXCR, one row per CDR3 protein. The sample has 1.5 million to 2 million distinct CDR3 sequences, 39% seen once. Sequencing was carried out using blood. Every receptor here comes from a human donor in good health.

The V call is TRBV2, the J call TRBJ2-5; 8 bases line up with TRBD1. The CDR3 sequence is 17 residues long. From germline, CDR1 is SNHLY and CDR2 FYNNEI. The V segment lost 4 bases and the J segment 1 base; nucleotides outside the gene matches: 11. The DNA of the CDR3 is TGTGCCAGCAGTGCCATAAAGACAGGGGCCATCCAAGAGACCCAGTACTTC. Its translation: CASSAIKTGAIQETQYF.

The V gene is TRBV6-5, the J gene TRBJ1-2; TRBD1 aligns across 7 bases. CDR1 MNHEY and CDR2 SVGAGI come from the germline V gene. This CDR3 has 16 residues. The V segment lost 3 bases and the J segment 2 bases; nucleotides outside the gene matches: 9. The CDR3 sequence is CASSYSGGRGNYGYTF. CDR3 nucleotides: TGTGCCAGCAGTTATTCGGGCGGCAGGGGGAACTATGGCTACACCTTC.

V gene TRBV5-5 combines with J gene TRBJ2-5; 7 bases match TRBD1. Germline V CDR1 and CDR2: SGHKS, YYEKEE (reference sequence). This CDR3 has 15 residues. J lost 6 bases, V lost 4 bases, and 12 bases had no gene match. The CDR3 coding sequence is TGTGCCAGCAGCCATACCTCCCAGGACAGGCAGACCCAGTACTTC. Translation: CASSHTSQDRQTQYF.

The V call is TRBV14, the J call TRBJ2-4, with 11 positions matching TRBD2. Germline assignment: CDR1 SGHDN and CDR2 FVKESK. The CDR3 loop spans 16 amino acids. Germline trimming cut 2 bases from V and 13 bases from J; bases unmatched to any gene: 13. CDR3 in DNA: TGTGCCAGCAGCCAAATAACCCCGGGACTAGCGGAGCCCCAGTACTTC. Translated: CASSQITPGLAEPQYF.

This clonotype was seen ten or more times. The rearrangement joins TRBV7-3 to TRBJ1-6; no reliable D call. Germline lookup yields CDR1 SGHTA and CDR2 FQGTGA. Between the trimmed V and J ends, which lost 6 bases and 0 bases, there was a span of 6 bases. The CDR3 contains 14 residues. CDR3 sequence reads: CASSRSSYNSPLHF. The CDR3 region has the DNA TGTGCCAGCAGTCGAAGCTCCTATAATTCACCCCTCCACTTT.

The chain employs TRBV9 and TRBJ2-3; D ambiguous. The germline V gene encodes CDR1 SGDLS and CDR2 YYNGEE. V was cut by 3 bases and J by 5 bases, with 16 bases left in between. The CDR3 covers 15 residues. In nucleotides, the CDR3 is TGTGCCAGCAGCGCGACATTTACCCGGGTAGATACGCAGTATTTT. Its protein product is CASSATFTRVDTQYF.

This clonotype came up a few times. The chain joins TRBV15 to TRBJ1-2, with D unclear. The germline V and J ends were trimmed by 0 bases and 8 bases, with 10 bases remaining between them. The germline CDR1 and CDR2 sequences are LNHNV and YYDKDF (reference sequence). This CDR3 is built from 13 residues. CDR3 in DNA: TGTGCCACCAGCAGAGATCCCGATTTAGGCTACACCTTC. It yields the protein CATSRDPDLGYTF.

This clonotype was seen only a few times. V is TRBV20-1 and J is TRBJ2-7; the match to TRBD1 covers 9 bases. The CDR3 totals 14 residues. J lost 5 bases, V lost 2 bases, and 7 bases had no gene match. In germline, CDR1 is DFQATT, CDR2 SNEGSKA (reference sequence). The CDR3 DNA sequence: TGCAGTGCTAGAAGGACAGGGGATTGGGACGAGCAGTACTTC. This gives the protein CSARRTGDWDEQYF.

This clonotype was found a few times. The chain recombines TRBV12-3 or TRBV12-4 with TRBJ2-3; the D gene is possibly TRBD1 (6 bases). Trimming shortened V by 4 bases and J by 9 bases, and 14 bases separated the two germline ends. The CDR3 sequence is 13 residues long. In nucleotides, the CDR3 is TGTGCCAGCAGTTATCAGGGGATCAGGACGCAGTATTTT. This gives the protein CASSYQGIRTQYF.

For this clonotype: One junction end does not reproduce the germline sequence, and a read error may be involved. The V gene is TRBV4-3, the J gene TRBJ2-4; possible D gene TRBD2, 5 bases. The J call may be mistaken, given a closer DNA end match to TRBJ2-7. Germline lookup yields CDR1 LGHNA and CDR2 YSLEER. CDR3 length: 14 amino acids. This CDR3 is CASGQVLGEGEQYF. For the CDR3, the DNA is TGCGCCAGCGGCCAAGTACTGGGAGAAGGCGAGCAGTACTTC.

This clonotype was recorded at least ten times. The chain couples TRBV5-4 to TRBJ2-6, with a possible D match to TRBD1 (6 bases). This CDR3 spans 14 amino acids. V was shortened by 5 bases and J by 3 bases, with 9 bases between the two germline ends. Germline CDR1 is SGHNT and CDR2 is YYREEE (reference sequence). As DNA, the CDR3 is TGTGCCAGCAGATTAGGGGGTGGGGCCAACGTCCTGACTTTC. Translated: CASRLGGGANVLTF.

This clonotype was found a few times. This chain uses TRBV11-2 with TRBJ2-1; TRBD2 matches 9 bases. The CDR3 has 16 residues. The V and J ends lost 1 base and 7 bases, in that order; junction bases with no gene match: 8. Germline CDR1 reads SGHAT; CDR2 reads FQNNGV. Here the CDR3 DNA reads TGTGCCAGCAGCTTAGGGCTAGCGGGGATGGAAAATGAGCAGTTCTTC. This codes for CASSLGLAGMENEQFF.

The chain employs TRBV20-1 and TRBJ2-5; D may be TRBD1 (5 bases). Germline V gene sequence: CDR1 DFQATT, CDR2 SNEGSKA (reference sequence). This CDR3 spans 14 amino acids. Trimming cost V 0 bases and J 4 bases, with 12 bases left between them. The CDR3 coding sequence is TGCAGTGCTAGAGATCAAGGGGCGAGAGAGACCCAGTACTTC. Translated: CSARDQGARETQYF.

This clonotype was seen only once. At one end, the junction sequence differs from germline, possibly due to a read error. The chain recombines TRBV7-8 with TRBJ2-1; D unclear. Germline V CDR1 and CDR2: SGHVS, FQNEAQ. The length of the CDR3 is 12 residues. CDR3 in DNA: TGTGCCGGCAGCTTAGTAGTCTATGAGCAGTTCTTC. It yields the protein CAGSLVVYEQFF.

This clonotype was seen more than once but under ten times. The CDR3 nucleotides read TGCGCCAGCAGCCAAGATGACTACACAGATACGCAGTATTTT. This codes for CASSQDDYTDTQYF. The chain is built from TRBV4-3 and TRBJ2-3; maybe TRBD2 (5 bases). Germline CDR1 reads LGHNA; CDR2 reads YSLEER. The ends were cut back, 0 bases at V and 2 bases at J, with 6 bases in the middle. This CDR3 contains 14 residues.

CDR3 sequence: CSVIFGHNEQFF. The CDR3 DNA sequence: TGCAGCGTTATCTTCGGACACAATGAGCAGTTCTTC. This sequence joins TRBV29-1 and TRBJ2-1, with D unclear. V was clipped by 5 bases and J by 5 bases, with 10 bases between them. The CDR3 sequence is 12 residues long. Germline V gene sequence: CDR1 SQVTM, CDR2 ANQGSEA.

The CDR3 sequence is CASSQGPGAPGGGYTF. CDR3 in DNA: TGCGCCAGCAGCCAAGGTCCAGGGGCGCCCGGTGGGGGCTACACCTTC. The chain joins TRBV4-1 to TRBJ1-2; D possibly corresponds to TRBD1 (6 bases). Germline CDR1 is MGHRA and CDR2 is YSYEKL. There are 16 residues in the CDR3. The V end lost 1 base, the J end lost 8 bases, and 20 bases lay between the germline ends.

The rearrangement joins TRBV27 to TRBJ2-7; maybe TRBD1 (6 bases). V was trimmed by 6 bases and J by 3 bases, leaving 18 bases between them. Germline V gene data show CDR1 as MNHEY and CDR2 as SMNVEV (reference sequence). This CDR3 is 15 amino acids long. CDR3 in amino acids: CASRTLTGQIYEQYF. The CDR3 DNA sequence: TGTGCCAGCAGAACCTTAACCGGACAGATCTACGAGCAGTACTTC.

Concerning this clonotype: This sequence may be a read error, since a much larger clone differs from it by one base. The CDR3 coding sequence is TGTGCCAGCAGCATCCCCGGGACTAGCGGGGGTGTGGATGAGCAGTTCTTC. It yields the protein CASSIPGTSGGVDEQFF. The gene calls are TRBV2 and TRBJ2-1; 14 nucleotides align to TRBD2. Germline CDR1 SNHLY, CDR2 FYNNEI. The CDR3 has 17 residues. V lost 6 bases and J lost 8; bases outside the gene matches: 12.

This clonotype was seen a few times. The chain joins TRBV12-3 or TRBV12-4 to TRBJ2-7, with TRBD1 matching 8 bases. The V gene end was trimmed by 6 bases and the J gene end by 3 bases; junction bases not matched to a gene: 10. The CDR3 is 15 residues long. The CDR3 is CASSPQGGNIYEQYF. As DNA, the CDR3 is TGTGCCAGCAGCCCACAGGGGGGAAACATCTACGAGCAGTACTTC.